The 30 T cell receptor beta chains given below trace back to one sample, sequenced in a study of T cell repertoires in cytomegalovirus infection. Their specific antigens are unknown. TCRdb re-derived calls from the reads in MiXCR, one entry per CDR3 protein. The sample comprises 570,000 or so distinct CDR3 sequences, 40% of which are singletons, and over 45% rests with the top ten. The sample was cultured PBMCs, taken from culture after CMV antigen stimulation. The receptors shown here come from a human donor in good health (CMV status not recorded). Some clones in this sample may be carry-over from other donors' samples.

The table lists this clonotype with a few counts. The chain links TRBV6-6 to TRBJ1-1; D gene uncertain. The germline V and J ends were trimmed by 2 bases and 1 base, with 8 bases remaining between them. The germline gives CDR1 MNHNY, CDR2 SVGAGI (reference sequence). The CDR3 extends over 14 amino acids. CDR3 sequence: CASSYGLQNTEAFF. CDR3 in DNA: TGTGCCAGCAGTTACGGTCTTCAGAACACTGAAGCTTTCTTT.

This clonotype appeared a few times. This sequence joins TRBV29-1 and TRBJ2-1, with a tentative D call TRBD1 (7 bases). This CDR3 region has 14 residues. The V end lost 5 bases, the J end lost 9 bases, and 20 bases lay between the germline ends. CDR1 SQVTM and CDR2 ANQGSEA come from the germline V gene. Written as DNA, the CDR3 is TGCAGCGTTCCGGAGGGACAGTGGTTGGGTGAGCAGTTCTTC. It is translated as CSVPEGQWLGEQFF.

The rearrangement links TRBV12-3 or TRBV12-4 to TRBJ2-7, with 8 nucleotides matching TRBD1. V was pared by 4 bases and J by 7 bases, with 9 bases of the junction left unmatched. CDR3 length equals 14 residues. The CDR3 DNA follows: TGTGCCAGCAGTTACGGGACAGGAGATGGGGAGCAGTACTTC. Translation gives CASSYGTGDGEQYF.

This clonotype was recorded a few times. The chain recombines TRBV7-4 with TRBJ2-1; the D gene is possibly TRBD2 (6 bases). The CDR3 totals 14 residues. V lost 5 bases to trimming and J lost 3 bases, with 11 bases between them. Germline V gene lookup returns CDR1 SGHVT and CDR2 SQSDAQ. CDR3 loop: CASSISGDYNEQFF. DNA of the CDR3: TGTGCCAGCAGCATTAGCGGAGACTACAATGAGCAGTTCTTC.

This chain uses TRBV5-1 with TRBJ2-3; TRBD2 agrees at 8 bases. V shed 0 bases, J shed 3 bases, and the junction held 3 bases outside the gene matches. The germline V gene encodes CDR1 SGHRS and CDR2 YFSETQ. The CDR3 spans 15 residues. The CDR3 loop reads CASSLATGGTDTQYF. CDR3 DNA sequence: TGCGCCAGCAGCTTGGCCACGGGGGGGACAGATACGCAGTATTTT.

V and J are TRBV7-2 and TRBJ2-1; the match to TRBD2 covers 7 bases. Trimming took 1 base from V and 7 from J; bases not matched to a gene: 7. Germline V gene sequence: CDR1 SGHTA, CDR2 FQGNSA. CDR3 length equals 15 residues. The CDR3 reads CASSLGASGGNEQFF. The CDR3 DNA reads as TGTGCCAGCAGCTTAGGAGCGTCGGGGGGAAATGAGCAGTTCTTC. Full variable domain (outside the CDR3, taken from reference TRBV7-2 and TRBJ2-1): GAGVSQSPSNKVTEKGKDVELRCDPISGHTALYWYRQSLGQGLEFLIYFQGNSAPDKSGLPSDRFSAERTGGSVSTLTIQRTQQEDSAVYLCASSLGASGGNEQFFGPGTRLTVL.

The chain combines TRBV27 with TRBJ2-7, with D possibly matching TRBD2 (7 bases). V shed 10 bases and J shed 3 bases, with 16 bases lying between them. The CDR3 runs to 13 residues. CDR1 is MNHEY, CDR2 SMNVEV, per germline (reference sequence). DNA of the CDR3: TGTGCCACCTTGGGAGGGGGGGGCTACGAGCAGTACTTC. It specifies CATLGGGGYEQYF.

CDR3 loop: CASSPARSSKGGEQFF. The CDR3 bases are TGTGCCAGTAGTCCCGCCCGGAGTTCCAAGGGTGGTGAGCAGTTCTTC. The chain combines TRBV19 with TRBJ2-1; D unclear. V was pared by 5 bases and J by 9 bases, with 23 bases between. The CDR3 is 16 amino acids. Germline V gene lookup returns CDR1 LNHDA and CDR2 SQIVND (reference sequence). Complete variable domain (other parts from reference TRBV19 and TRBJ2-1): DGGITQSPKYLFRKEGQNVTLSCEQNLNHDAMYWYRQDPGQGLRLIYYSQIVNDFQKGDIAEGYSVSREKKESFPLTVTSAQKNPTAFYLCASSPARSSKGGEQFFGPGTRLTVL.

A single count supports this clonotype. This chain connects TRBV7-2 to TRBJ1-1; D is undetermined. The germline V gene encodes CDR1 SGHTA and CDR2 FQGNSA. The CDR3 is made up of 14 amino acids. V lost 5 bases, J lost 7 bases, and 17 bases lay in between. The DNA of the CDR3 is TGTGCCAGCAGCAATAAAAGAGGACGGATTGAAGCTTTCTTT. Translation gives CASSNKRGRIEAFF.

This clonotype was seen more than once but under ten times. The gene calls are TRBV2 and TRBJ2-7; 9 bases align to TRBD1. J gave up 4 bases and V 5 bases, and 9 bases lay outside the gene matches. The germline V gene encodes CDR1 SNHLY and CDR2 FYNNEI. The CDR3 is 15 residues long. The CDR3 DNA follows: TGTGCCAGCAGTCAAAGCCGGGACAGGGTGTACGAGCAGTACTTC. Translated: CASSQSRDRVYEQYF.

The chain couples TRBV7-9 to TRBJ1-2, with TRBD1 identical over 7 bases. The CDR3 is 13 residues long. The junction had 3 bases not matched to a gene; V was cut back by 2 bases and J by 6 bases. Germline-derived CDR1 and CDR2 are SEHNR and FQNEAQ (reference sequence). CDR3 amino acids: CASSLRGTDGYTF. For the CDR3, the DNA is TGTGCCAGCAGCTTAAGAGGGACAGATGGCTACACCTTC.

This clonotype was counted a few times. This chain links TRBV12-3 or TRBV12-4 with TRBJ1-5; D remains unclear. The CDR3 contains 14 residues. V shed 7 bases and J shed 0 bases, with 10 bases lying between them. CDR3 sequence: CASIPRSSNQPQHF. Written as DNA, the CDR3 is TGTGCCAGCATCCCGAGATCTAGCAATCAGCCCCAGCATTTT.

This sequence joins TRBV7-2 and TRBJ2-7; D is unclear. V dropped 3 bases and J dropped 4 bases, with 13 bases sitting between them. The CDR3 length is 14 residues. From germline, CDR1 is SGHTA and CDR2 FQGNSA. CDR3 in DNA: TGTGCCAGCAGCTTTACCTTCGACCGATACGAGCAGTACTTC. It is translated as CASSFTFDRYEQYF. Complete variable domain (other parts from reference TRBV7-2 and TRBJ2-7): GAGVSQSPSNKVTEKGKDVELRCDPISGHTALYWYRQSLGQGLEFLIYFQGNSAPDKSGLPSDRFSAERTGGSVSTLTIQRTQQEDSAVYLCASSFTFDRYEQYFGPGTRLTVT.

V and J are TRBV29-1 and TRBJ2-3, with 10 bases aligning to TRBD2. Germline V gene data show CDR1 as SQVTM and CDR2 as ANQGSEA. V lost 8 bases to trimming and J lost 4 bases; unmatched junction nucleotides: 18. This CDR3 is 17 amino acids long. The DNA of the CDR3 is TGCAGCATCACGGGGGCTAGCGGGAGAGGTCGTGCAGATACGCAGTATTTT. Translating it yields CSITGASGRGRADTQYF.

The chain links TRBV7-2 to TRBJ2-3; possibly TRBD1 or TRBD2 for D (5 bases each). In germline, CDR1 is SGHTA, CDR2 FQGNSA. Trimming took 5 bases from V and 1 from J, leaving 13 bases between them. The CDR3 consists of 15 residues. CDR3 protein: CASSATGPGTDTQYF. In DNA, the CDR3 is TGTGCCAGCAGCGCCACGGGGCCAGGCACAGATACGCAGTATTTT.

The chain employs TRBV7-2 and TRBJ2-2; D gene ambiguous. Germline values: CDR1 SGHTA, CDR2 FQGNSA. This CDR3 contains 14 residues. V was cut by 2 bases and J by 7 bases, with 11 bases left in between. As DNA, the CDR3 is TGTGCCAGCAGCTTAATCGATGGCGGCGGGGAGCTGTTTTTT. This sequence encodes CASSLIDGGGELFF.

This clonotype appeared a single time. The DNA of the CDR3 is TGTGCCAGCCGACCGAACAGCGGGATTTACGAGCAGTACTTC. Its protein product is CASRPNSGIYEQYF. The chain uses TRBV27 and TRBJ2-7; 7 bases agree with TRBD2. V lost 8 bases to trimming and J lost 4 bases; unmatched junction nucleotides: 11. Germline CDR1 MNHEY, CDR2 SMNVEV (reference sequence). This CDR3 comprises 14 residues.

Comments on this clonotype: A read error may explain this, as a much larger clone is one base away. This rearrangement joins TRBV12-3 or TRBV12-4 to TRBJ1-5; 9 bases align to TRBD1. V gave up 6 bases and J gave up 7 bases; unmatched junction bases: 7. The CDR3 consists of 14 residues. Here the CDR3 DNA reads TGTGCCAGCAGACAGGGACAGGGCGGACAGCCCCAGCATTTT. Translating it yields CASRQGQGGQPQHF.

The V and J genes are TRBV10-3 and TRBJ2-4, with D maybe TRBD1 (6 bases). The CDR3 has 15 amino acids. CDR1 and CDR2 from the germline V gene are ENHRY and SYGVKD. With 3 bases removed from V and 0 bases from J, the gap between germline ends came to 9 bases. CDR3 protein: CAISDSDRAKNIQYF. The DNA for the CDR3 is TGTGCCATCAGTGATTCGGACAGAGCCAAAAACATTCAGTACTTC.

This chain uses TRBV20-1 with TRBJ1-2; D is uncertain. V was pared by 3 bases and J by 8 bases, with 16 bases between. CDR1 is DFQATT, CDR2 SNEGSKA, per germline (reference sequence). This CDR3 contains 13 residues. In DNA, the CDR3 is TGCAGTGCTAGGGGGTCCATCCCGTTCGGCTACACCTTC. Residues: CSARGSIPFGYTF.

Note on this clonotype: A junction boundary mismatches the germline segment, possibly from a read error. The chain joins TRBV7-2 to TRBJ2-1; 7 bases are shared with TRBD2. CDR3 size: 15 residues. CDR1 SGHTA and CDR2 FQGNSA come from the germline V gene. In DNA form, the CDR3 reads TGTGCCAGCGGCTTATCTAGCGGAACCTACAATGAGCAGTTCTTC. Encoded protein: CASGLSSGTYNEQFF.

This chain connects TRBV7-8 to TRBJ2-3; D uncertain. The V end was cut by 5 bases, the J end by 3 bases, with 21 bases between. The CDR3 loop spans 17 amino acids. Germline V gene data show CDR1 as SGHVS and CDR2 as FQNEAQ. In DNA form, the CDR3 reads TGTGCCAGCAGCCCCGGGCGTAGGGCGAAATTAACAGATACGCAGTATTTT. Translating gives CASSPGRRAKLTDTQYF.

The V and J genes are TRBV27 and TRBJ2-1, with 13 bases matching TRBD2. Germline CDR1 and CDR2: MNHEY and SMNVEV (reference sequence). The CDR3 covers 15 residues. V shed 5 bases and J 4 bases; nucleotides not matched to a gene: 2. CDR3 sequence reads: CASSKLAGGYNEQFF. In DNA, the CDR3 is TGTGCCAGCAGTAAACTAGCGGGGGGGTACAATGAGCAGTTCTTC.

This clonotype was recorded a few times. The chain combines TRBV12-3 or TRBV12-4 with TRBJ2-1, with D possibly matching TRBD2 (5 bases). This CDR3 is built from 13 residues. V shed 7 bases and J shed 7 bases, with 14 bases lying between them. DNA of the CDR3: TGTGCCAGCACCTCTCTACCGGGGAATGAGCAGTTCTTC. Translation gives CASTSLPGNEQFF.

The chain employs TRBV7-2 and TRBJ2-2, with D unclear. Trimming stripped 3 bases from V and 8 bases from J, with 16 bases between. The CDR3 sequence is 15 residues long. Germline lookup yields CDR1 SGHTA and CDR2 FQGNSA. CDR3: CASSLQQPVSGELFF. The CDR3, as DNA: TGTGCCAGCAGCTTGCAACAGCCTGTGTCAGGGGAGCTGTTTTTT. Drawing the rest from reference TRBV7-2 and TRBJ2-2, the complete variable domain is GAGVSQSPSNKVTEKGKDVELRCDPISGHTALYWYRQSLGQGLEFLIYFQGNSAPDKSGLPSDRFSAERTGGSVSTLTIQRTQQEDSAVYLCASSLQQPVSGELFFGEGSRLTVL.

This clonotype was seen repeatedly, ten times or more. J is TRBJ1-3 and V is TRBV7-2, with 9 bases aligning to TRBD1. V trimming: 5 bases; J trimming: 0 bases; junction bases outside the gene matches: 11. Germline CDR1 SGHTA, CDR2 FQGNSA. The CDR3 is 18 amino acids. The chain's CDR3 is CASSLDGTGPPSGNTIYF. The CDR3 nucleotides read TGTGCCAGCAGCCTAGATGGGACAGGGCCTCCCTCTGGAAACACCATATATTTT.

This clonotype was seen many times. The chain joins TRBV7-2 to TRBJ2-7; 8 nucleotides match TRBD2. Germline trimming cut 8 bases from V and 2 bases from J; bases unmatched to any gene: 11. The CDR3 has 15 amino acids. CDR1 SGHTA and CDR2 FQGNSA come from the germline V gene. The CDR3 is CASAPRIAGPYEQYF. DNA of the CDR3: TGTGCCAGCGCCCCCAGGATAGCGGGGCCCTACGAGCAGTACTTC. The variable domain in full, completed from reference TRBV7-2 and TRBJ2-7, reads GAGVSQSPSNKVTEKGKDVELRCDPISGHTALYWYRQSLGQGLEFLIYFQGNSAPDKSGLPSDRFSAERTGGSVSTLTIQRTQQEDSAVYLCASAPRIAGPYEQYFGPGTRLTVT.

V and J are TRBV7-9 and TRBJ1-1; D is possibly TRBD1 (5 bases). This CDR3 spans 12 amino acids. V lost 1 base, J lost 9 bases, and 9 bases lay in between. The germline V gene has CDR1 SEHNR and CDR2 FQNEAQ (reference sequence). The DNA for the CDR3 is TGTGCCAGCAGCTTAGGGGACGCAAAAGCTTTCTTT. Translation gives CASSLGDAKAFF.

This chain links TRBV6-6 with TRBJ2-2; D may be TRBD1 (6 bases). The CDR3 runs 13 residues. The V and J ends lost 5 bases and 7 bases respectively, with 11 bases between them. Per the germline V gene, CDR1 is MNHNY and CDR2 is SVGAGI (reference sequence). CDR3 protein: CASSEGVDGELFF. The CDR3 coding sequence is TGTGCCAGCAGTGAGGGGGTTGACGGGGAGCTGTTTTTT.

CDR3 in DNA: TGTGCCAGCAGCTTGGACCCGATAAGCTCCTACAATGAGCAGTTCTTC. This sequence encodes CASSLDPISSYNEQFF. The J gene is TRBJ2-1, the V gene TRBV5-4; no definite D call. The V end lost 0 bases, the J end lost 0 bases, and 10 bases lay between the germline ends. CDR1 and CDR2 from the germline V gene are SGHNT and YYREEE (reference sequence). This CDR3 has 16 residues.